These 23 T cell receptor beta chains originate from one sample sequenced in a study of a mutant IDH1 vaccine in newly diagnosed glioma. Time point specified: week 5, during vaccination. A single vaccine dose contained 300 ug of mutant IDH1 20-mer peptide, and topical imiquimod was used with it. Their antigen targets remain unknown. Clones were sequenced by immunoSEQ multiplex PCR, and TCRdb holds only the in-frame ones, with some missing. The profile shows around 52,000 clones, about nine tenths of them singletons. Sequenced material: PBMCs, taken from a glioma patient whose treatment included an IDH1 peptide vaccine. Receptor source: a woman in her forties with glioma.

The chain uses TRBV4-3 and TRBJ2-3; D could derive from TRBD1 or TRBD2 (5 bases each). V dropped 0 bases and J dropped 6 bases, with 7 bases sitting between them. Germline V lookup: CDR1 LGHNA, CDR2 YSLEER. The CDR3 runs to 13 residues. CDR3 residues: CASSQDRDDTQYF. The CDR3 bases are TGCGCCAGCAGCCAAGACAGGGACGATACGCAGTATTTT.

The count of this clone is one. This chain connects TRBV5-6 to TRBJ1-2; possibly TRBD1 for D (5 bases). Germline V lookup: CDR1 SGHDT, CDR2 YYEEEE. The CDR3 totals 14 residues. Trimming shortened V by 6 bases and J by 4 bases, and 16 bases separated the two germline ends. DNA of the CDR3: TGTGCCAGCAACGCGGAGGGGCAACGCTATGGCTACACCTTC. Translating it yields CASNAEGQRYGYTF.

The rearrangement links TRBV29-1 to TRBJ2-5; no firm D call. Trimming removed 2 bases from V and 5 bases from J, with 6 bases in between. This CDR3 has 11 amino acids. Germline V gives CDR1 SQVTM, CDR2 ANQGSEA. The CDR3 region has the DNA TGCAGCGTTGAATTGTGGGAGACCCAGTACTTC. Residues: CSVELWETQYF.

Only one count was recorded for this clone. The CDR3 is CSARDREGEYF. DNA for the CDR3: TGCAGTGCTAGAGATCGGGAGGGGGAGTACTTC. This rearrangement joins TRBV20-1 to TRBJ2-7; 8 nucleotides agree with TRBD2. CDR3 size: 11 residues. The trim removed 0 bases at V and 11 bases at J, leaving 3 bases unmatched. Germline V gene data show CDR1 as DFQATT and CDR2 as SNEGSKA (reference sequence).

The rearrangement links TRBV19 to TRBJ2-5; 7 bases match TRBD2. This CDR3 is built from 15 residues. Germline-derived CDR1 and CDR2 are LNHDA and SQIVND (reference sequence). V trimming: 3 bases; J trimming: 5 bases; junction bases outside the gene matches: 9. Written as DNA, the CDR3 is TGTGCCAGTAGTATTAGTTCGGGACTAAGGGAGACCCAGTACTTC. It codes for CASSISSGLRETQYF.

This clone was observed a single time. The gene calls are TRBV7-9 and TRBJ2-7; TRBD2 aligns across 7 bases. V shed 3 bases, J shed 4 bases, and the junction held 12 bases outside the gene matches. Germline V gene data show CDR1 as SEHNR and CDR2 as FQNEAQ (reference sequence). CDR3 length equals 16 residues. The CDR3 region has the DNA TGTGCCAGCAGCTTCCCACGGCTAGCGGAGGGTTACGAGCAGTACTTC. Translated: CASSFPRLAEGYEQYF.

The chain carries TRBV19 and TRBJ2-5, with D possibly TRBD2 on 5 matching bases. The germline CDR1 and CDR2 sequences are LNHDA and SQIVND (reference sequence). The CDR3 is made up of 13 amino acids. V lost 7 bases and J 0 bases, leaving 9 bases between the germline ends. The CDR3 sequence is CASTPRDQETQYF. The DNA for the CDR3 is TGTGCCAGTACCCCGAGGGACCAAGAGACCCAGTACTTC.

As concerns this clone: A junction boundary mismatches the germline segment, possibly from a read error. Here the CDR3 reads CASRFSGTTSF. In DNA form, the CDR3 reads TGTGCCAGCAGATTTTCCGGGACGACGAGCTTC. J is TRBJ2-7 and V is TRBV2; possibly TRBD1 or TRBD2 for D (5 bases each). This CDR3 is 11 amino acids long. Germline CDR1 SNHLY, CDR2 FYNNEI. The complete variable domain, with remaining parts taken from reference TRBV2 and TRBJ2-7, reads EPEVTQTPSHQVTQMGQEVILRCVPISNHLYFYWYRQILGQKVEFLVSFYNNEISEKSEIFDDQFSVERPDGSNFTLKIRSTKLEDSAMYFCASRFSGTTSFGPGTRLTVT.

V is TRBV4-1 and J is TRBJ2-7, with a tentative D call TRBD1 (5 bases). This CDR3 spans 15 amino acids. V was pared by 1 base and J by 6 bases, with 16 bases between. The germline V gene encodes CDR1 MGHRA and CDR2 YSYEKL. The CDR3 DNA follows: TGCGCCAGCAGCCAAGTAACGGACATCGAACGCGAGCAGTACTTC. It encodes CASSQVTDIEREQYF.

CDR3 sequence: CSARTGTEAFF. The CDR3 coding sequence is TGCAGTGCTAGGACCGGCACTGAAGCTTTCTTT. The rearrangement uses TRBV20-1 and TRBJ1-1; no clear D. This CDR3 is built from 11 residues. V lost 3 bases, J lost 4 bases, and 6 bases lay in between. Germline CDR1 DFQATT, CDR2 SNEGSKA (reference sequence).

This clone rates as medium-sized (0.01 to 0.1%). The chain couples TRBV19 to TRBJ1-5; TRBD1 matches at 9 bases. After removal of 3 bases from V and 8 bases from J, the junction contained 11 bases not matched to a gene. This CDR3 spans 16 amino acids. Germline V gene lookup returns CDR1 LNHDA and CDR2 SQIVND (reference sequence). The CDR3 DNA reads TGTGCCAGTAGTATGGGACAGGGATCGGGTTGGGAGCCCCAGCATTTT. Its translation: CASSMGQGSGWEPQHF.

This chain links TRBV5-6 with TRBJ1-3; the D is unclear. Per the germline V gene, CDR1 is SGHDT and CDR2 is YYEEEE. This CDR3 region has 14 residues. The ends were cut back, 4 bases at V and 2 bases at J, with 10 bases in the middle. The CDR3 DNA follows: TGTGCCAGCAGCCGAGACCCCGCTGGAAACACCATATATTTT. The encoded protein is CASSRDPAGNTIYF.

The chain couples TRBV5-6 to TRBJ2-7, with 8 bases lining up with TRBD1. With 3 bases clipped from V and 2 bases from J, the junction kept 7 bases outside the gene matches. The germline V gene has CDR1 SGHDT and CDR2 YYEEEE. This CDR3 has 15 residues. The CDR3 loop reads CASSWGQAPTYEQYF. DNA for the CDR3: TGTGCCAGCAGCTGGGGACAGGCCCCCACCTACGAGCAGTACTTC.

This clone has just one count. CDR3 sequence reads: CASSDGVMNTEAFF. CDR3 nucleotides: TGCGCCAGCAGTGATGGGGTCATGAACACTGAAGCTTTCTTT. The chain combines TRBV10-1 with TRBJ1-1; D remains unclear. CDR1 and CDR2 from the germline V gene are WNHNN and SYGVQD (reference sequence). V was cut by 3 bases and J by 0 bases, with 8 bases left in between. The CDR3 is 14 residues long.

The rearrangement links TRBV4-1 to TRBJ1-4; a possible D gene is TRBD1 (5 bases). CDR3 length: 14 residues. The V end was cut by 4 bases, the J end by 5 bases, with 11 bases between. The germline gives CDR1 MGHRA, CDR2 YSYEKL. CDR3 sequence reads: CASSPRELNEKLFF. For the CDR3, the DNA is TGCGCCAGCAGCCCCAGGGAACTAAATGAAAAACTGTTTTTT.

This sequence joins TRBV29-1 and TRBJ2-3; possible D gene TRBD2, 6 bases. The germline V gene has CDR1 SQVTM and CDR2 ANQGSEA. The CDR3 runs to 13 residues. Deletions cut 6 bases from V and 0 bases from J, with 10 bases between. The CDR3: CSVGGTSTDTQYF. In DNA form, the CDR3 reads TGCAGCGTGGGCGGGACTAGCACAGATACGCAGTATTTT.

This clone has a handful of counts. The CDR3: CASMGLGGYSNQPQHF. DNA for the CDR3: TGTGCCAGTATGGGCCTGGGGGGATATAGCAATCAGCCCCAGCATTTT. This chain links TRBV19 with TRBJ1-5, with D maybe TRBD1 (5 bases). Germline CDR1 LNHDA, CDR2 SQIVND (reference sequence). This CDR3 has 16 residues. V was trimmed by 7 bases and J by 0 bases, leaving 16 bases between them.

V gene TRBV5-1 combines with J gene TRBJ1-1; D may be TRBD1 (5 bases). CDR3 size: 15 residues. V lost 5 bases and J lost 1, with 15 bases in between. Germline lookup yields CDR1 SGHRS and CDR2 YFSETQ. The CDR3, as DNA: TGCGCCAGCAGGGGGGGGAGTGACACGAACACTGAAGCTTTCTTT. Encoded protein: CASRGGSDTNTEAFF.

The J gene is TRBJ2-1, the V gene TRBV27; the D gene is possibly TRBD2 (6 bases). CDR3 size: 15 residues. Germline assignment: CDR1 MNHEY and CDR2 SMNVEV (reference sequence). Trimming shortened V by 6 bases and J by 0 bases, and 12 bases separated the two germline ends. Here the CDR3 DNA reads TGTGCCAGCAGCCTCGACGGGAGCTCCTACAATGAGCAGTTCTTC. This encodes CASSLDGSSYNEQFF.

The J gene is TRBJ1-1, the V gene TRBV5-1; no clear D gene. Trimming took off 6 bases at V and 4 bases at J, with 13 bases between the two ends. CDR3 length equals 13 residues. The germline V gene has CDR1 SGHRS and CDR2 YFSETQ. The CDR3 DNA follows: TGCGCCAGCAAGTCGGGTGGAGGCACTGAAGCTTTCTTT. This codes for CASKSGGGTEAFF.

The chain recombines TRBV2 with TRBJ2-5; D is ambiguous. Trimming shortened V by 3 bases and J by 1 base, and 12 bases separated the two germline ends. The CDR3 has 15 residues. Germline CDR1 reads SNHLY; CDR2 reads FYNNEI. As DNA, the CDR3 is TGTGCCAGCAGTGAGCCCGGACGCCGCCAAGAGACCCAGTACTTC. Translated: CASSEPGRRQETQYF.

The chain carries TRBV7-9 and TRBJ1-3, with 7 positions matching TRBD1. The length of the CDR3 is 16 residues. V trimming: 5 bases; J trimming: 0 bases; junction bases outside the gene matches: 7. Germline-derived CDR1 and CDR2 are SEHNR and FQNEAQ (reference sequence). CDR3 sequence: CASSLTGTSSGNTIYF. Here the CDR3 DNA reads TGTGCCAGCAGCCTGACAGGGACCAGCTCTGGAAACACCATATATTTT.

The sample holds one count of this clone. The DNA of the CDR3 is TGCGCCAGCAGCCAAGCCCCCCCGAGCCTAGCGGGAGCCTCTGGGGCCAACGTCCTGACTTTC. Encoded protein: CASSQAPPSLAGASGANVLTF. The rearrangement links TRBV4-1 to TRBJ2-6, with 10 bases identical to TRBD2. This CDR3 has 21 amino acids. Germline CDR1 MGHRA, CDR2 YSYEKL. The V gene end was trimmed by 1 base and the J gene end by 0 bases; junction bases not matched to a gene: 12.